This T cell receptor beta chain was identified during a study of B cell selection in AIRE deficiency. Whole-study results and caveats: About a third of healthy-shared Treg sequences were found among patient Tconv cells. Of a few thousand shared Treg TCRbeta sequences, 25% to 40% were healthy-only, approximately 9% patient-only.

Sorting defined conventional CD4 T cells as CD4+CD127+. There are 16 residues in the CDR3. Trimming left V 2 bases short and J 11 bases short, with 22 bases between. Germline CDR1 KGHSH, CDR2 LQKENI. About this clone itself: Its target is unknown.

Authors' data handling: Pooled conventional T cells gave 95,000 to 120,000 patient and 130,000 to 150,000 donor TCRbeta sequences. The protocol was immunoSEQ multiplex PCR, while the TCRdb copy is restricted to in-frame clones and leaves out a portion. V and J calls and clone size are given by that table; D and trimming were obtained from the DNA. Of roughly 25,000 clones listed, just under 97% were seen once; the top ten hold 0.2% to 0.25%. The sequence came from a human donor with AIRE deficiency. The sequenced sample consisted of conventional CD4+ T cells sorted from PBMCs. The chain couples TRBV18 to TRBJ2-1; D is perhaps TRBD1 (6 bases). CDR3: CASSPTAADGRGKQFF. For the CDR3, the DNA is TGTGCCAGCTCACCAACGGCCGCTGACGGAAGGGGGAAGCAGTTCTTC.